This T cell receptor (beta chain) is drawn from a study of T cell responses to AZD1222 COVID-19 vaccine. Study-wide results and caveats: Among the donors, most were white British and more were female, and clonal diversity was possibly underestimated.

The protocol was immunoSEQ multiplex PCR, while the TCRdb copy is restricted to in-frame clones and leaves out a portion. The sample shows about 180,000 clones, about 91% of them seen only once. As to this clone: What it binds is unknown.

Germline V gene data show CDR1 as SQVTM and CDR2 as ANQGSEA. This CDR3 region has 13 residues. The ends were cut back, 2 bases at V and 5 bases at J, with 12 bases in the middle. The chain has TRBV29-1 and TRBJ1-2, with D possibly TRBD1 on 5 matching bases. This clonotype was sampled from an adult who received the AZD1222 COVID-19 vaccine. This sample comprised peripheral blood, obtained 28 days after the second AZD1222 dose. This CDR3 is CSVETTGAYGYTF. The CDR3 DNA follows: TGCAGCGTTGAAACCACAGGCGCATATGGCTACACCTTC.